The rows below give T cell receptor beta chains drawn from one sample of a study of blood T cell repertoires in COVID-19. Sequencing was performed with immunoSEQ multiplex PCR; in TCRdb, only in-frame clones are kept and a portion is missing. Of some 330,000 clones detected, around 89% appear once; the ten largest clones hold 4%. The source material was peripheral blood. These TCRs come from a woman aged 45-59 years with active or convalescent COVID-19. Each CDR3 is given with its conserved first and last residue. D genes are given only for firm matches. Clone size is not always given. Where it is, it says once, few, many or a class for expanded clones.

>.|.|TRBJ1-2|TRBV9
TGTGCCAGCAGCGTAAAGGAGGTTGGAGGCTACACCTTC
CASSVKEVGGYTF
>.|.|TRBJ2-3|TRBV20-1
TGCAGTGCTAGTCGGAGGGGTACAGATACGCAGTATTTT
CSASRRGTDTQYF
>few|TRBD1|TRBJ1-1|TRBV4-2
TGTGCCAGCAGCCGAGTAGGGACAGGGGGCGCTGAAGCTTTCTTT
CASSRVGTGGAEAFF
>few|.|TRBJ2-1|TRBV6-2/TRBV6-3
TGTGCCAGCAGTTGGAGTCTAATCCCCTACAATGAGCAGTTCTTC
CASSWSLIPYNEQFF
>.|TRBD2|TRBJ2-3|TRBV27
TGTGCCAGCAGTTTATCGTCTAGCGGGAGCCCAGATACGCAGTATTTT
CASSLSSSGSPDTQYF
>.|.|TRBJ1-4|TRBV6-2/TRBV6-3
TGTGCCAGCAGTTACCTCGAGGGTCCGCCGGATGAAAAACTGTTTTTT
CASSYLEGPPDEKLFF
>.|.|TRBJ1-5|TRBV6-2/TRBV6-3
TGTGCCAGCAGTTCATCAGGGCGTTATCAGCCCCAGCATTTT
CASSSSGRYQPQHF
>.|.|TRBJ1-1|TRBV12-3/TRBV12-4
TGTGCCAGCACTACTTTGAACACTGAAGCTTTCTTT
CASTTLNTEAFF
>.|TRBD1|TRBJ2-1|TRBV27
TGTGCCAGCAGTTCCCCCCGAGACAGGGGTAATGAGCAGTTCTTC
CASSSPRDRGNEQFF
>.|.|TRBJ2-1|TRBV11-2
TGTGCCAGCAGATCCTGGGGGGACAGCTCCTACAATGAGCAGTTCTTC
CASRSWGDSSYNEQFF
>.|TRBD1|TRBJ2-7|TRBV20-1
TGCAGTGCTAGTAGGACAGGGATCCCCTACGAGCAGTACTTC
CSASRTGIPYEQYF
>.|TRBD1|TRBJ1-2|TRBV7-2
TGTGCCAGCAGCTTTTCAGGGGGCGCCTCCTATGCCTTC
CASSFSGGASYAF
>.|.|TRBJ2-2|TRBV20-1
TGCAGTGCTAGTAGCCCGAACACCGGGGAGCTGTTTTTT
CSASSPNTGELFF
>.|.|TRBJ2-7|TRBV2
TGTGCCAGCTTCGGAGAGGTCCGCTCCTACGAGCAGTACTTC
CASFGEVRSYEQYF
>.|.|TRBJ1-3|TRBV19
TGTGCCAGTAGTCCAAGCCCCCAGGGCGGCGGAAACACCATATATTTT
CASSPSPQGGGNTIYF
>.|.|TRBJ2-6|TRBV27
TGTGCCAGCAGTTTCAGTGTTGTCAGGGGAAGAGGGGCCAACGTCCTGACTTTC
CASSFSVVRGRGANVLTF
>.|.|TRBJ1-1|TRBV14
TGTGCCAGCAGCCTTACAGGGAACACTGAAGCTTTCTTT
CASSLTGNTEAFF
>.|TRBD1|TRBJ1-1|TRBV7-9
TGTGCCAGCAGTTTCGACAGGGACGGGAGAGCTGAAGCTTTCTTT
CASSFDRDGRAEAFF
>.|.|TRBJ1-6|TRBV10-3
TGTGCCATCCAAGGACAGAGAAATTCACCCCTCCACTTT
CAIQGQRNSPLHF
>once|.|TRBJ2-1|TRBV11-1
TGTGCCAGCATCAAGGCTCCAGCCTCCGGGGGTGAGCAGTTCTTC
CASIKAPASGGEQFF
>.|TRBD2|TRBJ2-1|TRBV6-5
TGTGCCAGCAGTTACTCGGGACTAGCCGGAGGTGAGCAGTTCTTC
CASSYSGLAGGEQFF
>.|.|TRBJ2-2|TRBV2
TGTGCCAGCAGTGTGTCGTTAGCTCGAACCGGGGAGCTGTTTTTT
CASSVSLARTGELFF
>few|.|TRBJ1-3|TRBV19
TGTGCCAGTAGTACGCTGGGACACGTCGGAAACACCATATATTTT
CASSTLGHVGNTIYF
>.|.|TRBJ1-3|TRBV6-2/TRBV6-3
TGTGCCAGCAGCAGGATAACAACAGGGTTCTCTGGAAACACCATATATTTT
CASSRITTGFSGNTIYF
>.|TRBD1|TRBJ1-2|TRBV30
TGTGCCTGGAGTGTACGACAGGGGAAGGATGGCTACACCTTC
CAWSVRQGKDGYTF
>.|.|TRBJ2-1|TRBV24-1
TGTGCCACCAGTGATCCTGGGGTACTGACGGGATACAATGAGCAGTTCTTC
CATSDPGVLTGYNEQFF
>.|.|TRBJ1-6|TRBV28
TGTGCCAGCAGTTTGCTCGTTTACGACACCCTCCACTTT
CASSLLVYDTLHF
>.|TRBD1|TRBJ2-1|TRBV9
TGTGCCAGCAGCGTAAGAGGGGGCGTATCCTACAATGAGCAGTTCTTC
CASSVRGGVSYNEQFF
>.|TRBD1|TRBJ1-2|TRBV7-2
TGTGCCAGCAGCCACCGGGACAGAAACTATGGCTACACCTTC
CASSHRDRNYGYTF
>.|.|TRBJ2-3|TRBV6-2/TRBV6-3
TGTGCCAGCAGTTACGGCAGGGTTGCAGATACGCAGTATTTT
CASSYGRVADTQYF
>.|TRBD2|TRBJ2-1|TRBV30
TGTGCCTGGAGATCCCGGACTAGCGGCCCCTACAATGAGCAGTTCTTC
CAWRSRTSGPYNEQFF
>.|.|TRBJ2-7|TRBV30
TGTGCCTGGAGTCTAGAGACGTACGAGCAGTACTTC
CAWSLETYEQYF
>.|TRBD1|TRBJ2-5|TRBV5-5
TGTGCCAGCAGCTTCCTTACAGGGGGTTTGCAAGAGACCCAGTACTTC
CASSFLTGGLQETQYF
>.|TRBD1|TRBJ2-3|TRBV15
TGTGCCACCAGCAGAGCTACTATCCGGGACAGGGGCACAGATACGCAGTATTTT
CATSRATIRDRGTDTQYF
>once|.|TRBJ1-6|TRBV5-1
TGCGCCAGCAGCTTGGCTTCGGGTAATTCACCCCTCCACTTT
CASSLASGNSPLHF
>.|.|TRBJ1-4|TRBV4-1
TGCGCCAGCAGCCAAGACGGTGTGAAAAAACTGTTTTTT
CASSQDGVKKLFF
>.|.|TRBJ1-5|TRBV27
TGTGCCAGCAGTTTACGATTCGGAGGCGGTCAGCCCCAGCATTTT
CASSLRFGGGQPQHF
>.|TRBD2|TRBJ2-5|TRBV13
TGTGCCAGCAGCGAATTCCTGAAGCGGGGGGGCCAAGAGACCCAGTACTTC
CASSEFLKRGGQETQYF
>few|TRBD1|TRBJ1-2|TRBV18
TGTGCCAGCTCACCCGGACAGGGGGCAGATGGCTACACCTTC
CASSPGQGADGYTF
>.|.|TRBJ2-7|TRBV5-1
TGCGCCAGCAGCTTGGATCGCCCAACCACGGGCGAGCAGTACTTC
CASSLDRPTTGEQYF
>.|.|TRBJ2-3|TRBV9
TGTGCCAGCAGCGCCCTACCTAGCACAGATACGCAGTATTTT
CASSALPSTDTQYF
>.|TRBD1|TRBJ1-2|TRBV25-1
TGTGCCAGCAGGGGGACAGGGGGGAATGGCTACACCTTC
CASRGTGGNGYTF
>.|.|TRBJ2-2|TRBV5-1
TGCGCCAGCAGCTTCACAGGAGCGACGAACACCGGGGAGCTGTTTTTT
CASSFTGATNTGELFF